These 22 T cell receptor beta chains came from one sample sequenced in a study of vaccination and CD4 T cells after COVID-19. Described treatment: approximately nine-day PBMC culture with coronavirus spike peptide pools or control peptides (ViraFEST assay). The antigens for these receptors are not known. The Oncomine TCR Beta short-read assay sequenced DNA from cultured CD4+ T cells. TCRdb re-derived calls from the PCR reads in MiXCR, one entry per CDR3 protein. This table holds 13,000 to 15,000 distinct CDR3 sequences, about 39% found once. Sequenced material: CD4+ T cells from blood, cultured in vitro. The receptors here all came from a human donor who had recovered from COVID-19.

The chain employs TRBV18 and TRBJ2-7; D remains ambiguous. Germline CDR1 KGHSH, CDR2 LQKENI. The V and J ends lost 2 bases and 3 bases respectively, with 8 bases between them. The CDR3 loop spans 13 amino acids. In DNA, the CDR3 is TGTGCCAGCTCACCAGGTTTTGGCTACGAGCAGTACTTC. It specifies CASSPGFGYEQYF.

This clonotype was observed a handful of times. V is TRBV7-7 and J is TRBJ2-3, with TRBD2 identical over 13 bases. Germline CDR1 SSHAT, CDR2 FNYEAQ (reference sequence). Trimming took 5 bases from V and 2 from J; bases not matched to a gene: 4. The CDR3 runs to 16 residues. Here the CDR3 reads CASSLGTSGNTDTQYF. The CDR3 DNA sequence: TGTGCCAGCAGCCTCGGGACTAGCGGGAACACAGATACGCAGTATTTT.

The chain links TRBV19 to TRBJ2-5; 12 bases are a match to TRBD2. V lost 4 bases and J lost 1; bases outside the gene matches: 7. Germline V gives CDR1 LNHDA, CDR2 SQIVND (reference sequence). The CDR3 has 17 residues. CDR3 coding DNA: TGTGCCAGTAGTAAGCTAGCGGGAGGGGAAACCCAAGAGACCCAGTACTTC. The encoded protein is CASSKLAGGETQETQYF.

The V call is TRBV7-3, the J call TRBJ2-3, with a weak D call TRBD2 (6 bases). V was shortened by 2 bases and J by 6 bases, with 18 bases between the two germline ends. In germline, CDR1 is SGHTA, CDR2 FQGTGA. This CDR3 has 16 residues. The CDR3 nucleotides are TGTGCCAGCAGCTTAGGGGGAAAAGCGGGTACCGATACGCAGTATTTT. Translated: CASSLGGKAGTDTQYF.

This chain links TRBV7-3 with TRBJ2-5; a possible D gene is TRBD2 (7 bases). CDR1 SGHTA and CDR2 FQGTGA come from the germline V gene. CDR3 length equals 15 residues. V gave up 2 bases and J gave up 0 bases, with 10 bases separating them. The CDR3 spells CASSLEGGYQETQYF. CDR3 sequence (DNA): TGTGCCAGCAGCTTAGAGGGGGGGTACCAAGAGACCCAGTACTTC.

The chain is built from TRBV15 and TRBJ1-1, with D possibly being TRBD1 (5 bases). The germline V gene has CDR1 LNHNV and CDR2 YYDKDF (reference sequence). Trimming pared 0 bases from V and 6 bases from J, leaving 11 bases between. The CDR3 contains 14 residues. The CDR3 sequence: CATSRELGTPEAFF. The CDR3 region has the DNA TGTGCCACCAGCAGAGAATTGGGGACGCCTGAAGCTTTCTTT.

This chain connects TRBV6-1 to TRBJ1-1; 7 bases match TRBD1. Looked up from germline, CDR1 is MNHNS and CDR2 is SASEGT. The V gene end was trimmed by 6 bases and the J gene end by 5 bases; junction bases not matched to a gene: 6. CDR3 length: 13 residues. CDR3 region: CASSRQGGTEAFF. The CDR3 DNA reads TGTGCCAGCAGCCGACAGGGTGGAACTGAAGCTTTCTTT.

The chain joins TRBV2 to TRBJ1-1; the D gene is possibly TRBD1 (6 bases). The CDR3 covers 14 residues. Deletions cut 5 bases from V and 6 bases from J, with 16 bases between. From germline, CDR1 is SNHLY and CDR2 FYNNEI. The CDR3 sequence: CASSQGGRIAEAFF. The CDR3 nucleotides are TGTGCCAGCAGTCAAGGGGGGAGGATCGCTGAAGCTTTCTTT.

The V and J genes are TRBV18 and TRBJ2-5; no firm D call. This CDR3 region has 14 residues. CDR1 is KGHSH and CDR2 is LQKENI in the germline V gene. Between the trimmed V and J ends, which lost 0 bases and 6 bases, there was a span of 11 bases. CDR3 loop: CASSPPGSEQTQYF. CDR3 DNA sequence: TGTGCCAGCTCACCACCAGGCAGTGAGCAGACCCAGTACTTC. The complete variable domain, with remaining parts taken from reference TRBV18 and TRBJ2-5, reads NAGVMQNPRHLVRRRGQEARLRCSPMKGHSHVYWYRQLPEEGLKFMVYLQKENIIDESGMPKERFSAEFPKEGPSILRIQQVVRGDSAAYFCASSPPGSEQTQYFGPGTRLLVL.

The V gene is TRBV20-1, the J gene TRBJ2-5; tentative D call: TRBD2 (7 bases). Germline CDR1 is DFQATT and CDR2 is SNEGSKA (reference sequence). The CDR3 runs to 14 residues. V lost 5 bases and J 5 bases, leaving 18 bases between the germline ends. The CDR3 DNA is TGCAGTGCTGGGAGGGGGGGGCGCGTGGAGACCCAGTACTTC. It encodes CSAGRGGRVETQYF.

This clonotype was found a few times. V is TRBV7-2 and J is TRBJ1-1; D is uncertain. V lost 6 bases and J lost 4, with 15 bases in between. CDR1 is SGHTA and CDR2 is FQGNSA in the germline V gene. This CDR3 is built from 14 residues. The CDR3 sequence: CASSSSGSGTEAFF. CDR3 coding DNA: TGTGCCAGCAGTTCTTCAGGATCGGGCACTGAAGCTTTCTTT.

The chain links TRBV27 to TRBJ2-3; D is possibly TRBD2 (6 bases). Germline CDR1 MNHEY, CDR2 SMNVEV (reference sequence). The CDR3 loop spans 15 amino acids. Trimming took 3 bases from V and 0 from J, leaving 10 bases between them. The CDR3 here is CASSFLRGSTDTQYF. In nucleotides, the CDR3 is TGTGCCAGCAGTTTTCTCCGGGGGAGCACAGATACGCAGTATTTT.

In its sample, this clonotype was seen once. The gene calls are TRBV14 and TRBJ2-2; D might be TRBD1 (6 bases). CDR3 length equals 15 residues. Per germline, CDR1 SGHDN and CDR2 FVKESK. Trimming left V 2 bases short and J 5 bases short, with 12 bases between. CDR3 DNA: TGTGCCAGCAGCCAACTAGCAGGGGAAACCGGGGAGCTGTTTTTT. It specifies CASSQLAGETGELFF.

V gene TRBV20-1 combines with J gene TRBJ2-5, with D tentatively TRBD1 or TRBD2 (5 bases each). Germline CDR1 is DFQATT and CDR2 is SNEGSKA (reference sequence). Trimming took off 4 bases at V and 2 bases at J, with 14 bases between the two ends. The length of the CDR3 is 14 residues. CDR3 in DNA: TGCAGTGCTATACCGGGGCTCGATCAAGAGACCCAGTACTTC. Amino acid sequence: CSAIPGLDQETQYF.

V is TRBV6-1 and J is TRBJ2-2; 10 bases match TRBD1. In germline, CDR1 is MNHNS, CDR2 SASEGT. Trimming took 6 bases from V and 4 from J; bases not matched to a gene: 5. The CDR3 has 15 amino acids. Written as DNA, the CDR3 is TGTGCCAGCAGCCTTGGACAGGGGGGCACCGGGGAGCTGTTTTTT. It specifies CASSLGQGGTGELFF.

The chain joins TRBV20-1 to TRBJ2-2; weak D call: TRBD2 (6 bases). Germline lookup yields CDR1 DFQATT and CDR2 SNEGSKA (reference sequence). The CDR3 is made up of 15 amino acids. Trimming pared 3 bases from V and 8 bases from J, leaving 19 bases between. The CDR3 DNA follows: TGCAGTGCTAGTGAAGGGCTAGCGAGAACGGGGGAGCTGTTTTTT. Its translation is CSASEGLARTGELFF.

This chain links TRBV18 with TRBJ2-2, with D perhaps matching TRBD2 (6 bases). V was clipped by 2 bases and J by 0 bases, with 10 bases between them. The germline CDR1 and CDR2 sequences are KGHSH and LQKENI. The CDR3 runs to 16 residues. The CDR3 here is CASSPSRGANTGELFF. CDR3 nucleotides: TGTGCCAGCTCACCATCGCGGGGAGCGAACACCGGGGAGCTGTTTTTT.

CDR3 residues: CASSPTGGAYEQYF. CDR3 nucleotide sequence: TGTGCCAGCAGCCCGACAGGGGGGGCCTACGAGCAGTACTTC. The V gene is TRBV11-2, the J gene TRBJ2-7, with 9 bases identical to TRBD1. V lost 5 bases, J lost 2 bases, and 4 bases stayed unmatched. CDR3 length: 14 residues. Looked up from germline, CDR1 is SGHAT and CDR2 is FQNNGV.

Sample share makes this clonotype medium-sized. This chain joins TRBV7-2 and TRBJ2-1, with 8 positions matching TRBD2. Per the germline V gene, CDR1 is SGHTA and CDR2 is FQGNSA. The CDR3 covers 17 residues. Unmatched junction bases numbered 12, after V lost 1 base and J lost 7 bases. CDR3 DNA sequence: TGTGCCAGCAGCTTAGATACGATTCGGGGGGGCCTGAATGAGCAGTTCTTC. It is translated as CASSLDTIRGGLNEQFF.

The V and J genes are TRBV7-2 and TRBJ1-1, with D maybe TRBD1 (6 bases). The germline CDR1 and CDR2 sequences are SGHTA and FQGNSA. Trimming stripped 4 bases from V and 2 bases from J, with 14 bases between. The length of the CDR3 is 15 residues. The CDR3 region is CASSSQGPGNTEAFF. The CDR3 coding sequence is TGTGCCAGCAGCTCCCAGGGGCCCGGAAACACTGAAGCTTTCTTT.

The chain couples TRBV12-5 to TRBJ1-5; 7 bases line up with TRBD1. The V segment lost 6 bases and the J segment 1 base; nucleotides outside the gene matches: 6. CDR3 size: 15 residues. Germline loops: CDR1 LGHNT, CDR2 FRNRAP. CDR3 nucleotides: TGTGCTAGTGGCCCGACAGGGATGAGCAATCAGCCCCAGCATTTT. Translated: CASGPTGMSNQPQHF.

This clonotype was seen a handful of times. The chain couples TRBV10-2 to TRBJ2-7; D unclear. From germline, CDR1 is WSHSY and CDR2 SAAADI. CDR3 length equals 15 residues. Between the trimmed V and J ends, which lost 0 bases and 5 bases, there was a span of 14 bases. CDR3 sequence (DNA): TGCGCCAGCAGTGAGTCTGTGGTCCTAAGCGACGAGCAGTACTTC. Protein sequence: CASSESVVLSDEQYF.